This T cell receptor beta chain originates from a study of T cells after yellow fever vaccination (dated by TCRdb to the late 2010s). With regard to the full study: Libraries from fractions with low cell numbers were prepared with the SMART-Seq v4 Ultra Low Input RNA kit. To follow T-cell clones before and after primary and booster YFV17D yellow fever vaccination, bulk TCR alpha and beta repertoires were sequenced over time. Two healthy male donors, one aged 18 to 30 and one aged 30 to 40 years, made up the cohort. Blood was collected at multiple timepoints before and after primary and secondary immunization, and bulk PBMC replicates and cell subsets were isolated.

Summary of the overall study and its limitations: A small fraction of clonotypes showed up in both the CD4 and CD8 compartments, probably as a result of convergent recombination. The study included only a couple of donors, which limits how far the findings can be generalized. Compared with the primary T-cell response, the secondary T-cell response was weaker but faster, peaking on day 5 rather than day 15. Most clones expanded after primary vaccination were re-detected after the booster (approximately 95% of CD4 and 80% to 90% of CD8), suggesting broad memory maintenance. Computational filtering was required because FACS-sorted repertoires could contain abundant contaminating clonotypes from the bulk population.

The CDR3 covers 14 residues, taking in both the cysteine and the phenylalanine. The DNA shown is the 42-base CDR3, in frame from base 1. The junction carries 10 bases between V and J, which are trimmed by 1 base and 4 bases respectively. CDR1 and CDR2 (SGHTA, FQGNSA) derive from the germline V gene. Synthesis of TCR cDNA relied on 5'RACE template switching, a step that introduced a universal primer site along with unique molecular identifiers. cDNA synthesis was primed from both the TCR alpha and TCR beta constant segments. Library amplification used two PCR steps, and the second PCR step added sample barcodes and sequencing adapters. Sequencing of the libraries was done on either Illumina HiSeq 2500 (2x100 bp) or NovaSeq (2x150 bp). On the authors' methods: MIGEC handled demultiplexing of reads and collapsing into UMI consensus sequences, while MiXCR performed V(D)J alignment. Using edgeR on replicate PBMC samples, clonotypes were called vaccine-responding if FDR was below 0.01 and the log2 fold change was above 5 up to day 15. Each bulk clonotype received a CD4 or CD8 identity based on whether the sequenced CD4 or CD8 repertoire contained that clonotype at higher abundance. TCRdb ran its own pipeline on the public reads, namely fastp trimming at Q25 and MiXCR clone calling, and kept in-frame beta chains. Merged by CDR3 protein, the rows form single entries marked with the most common genes and DNA. TCRdb's processing, not the authors', yielded these V and J calls. This sample holds 450,000 to 550,000 distinct CDR3 sequences; 20% to 25% were observed only once. In total, the top ten clones hold roughly a sixth of the sample.

Turning to this clonotype: Its target antigen remains unknown. Base qualities are missing; no much larger clone stands one base away.

The sample's treatment or condition label is to be understood as: live attenuated yellow fever vaccine strain. Two biological replicates of bulk PBMCs were collected at each blood-draw timepoint. PBMCs were isolated from peripheral blood using a standard Ficoll-Paque protocol. TriZol was used to extract RNA from bulk PBMCs, CD4 and CD8 fractions, and dextramer-positive and dextramer-negative fractions. This receptor was identified in a man in his late teens or twenties who received the YFV17D yellow fever vaccine. Material: PBMCs, obtained about 20 days after the first yellow fever vaccination. The chain employs TRBV7-2 and TRBJ1-2; the D gene lacks a confident call. CDR3 loop: CASSLVGSVYGYTF. At the DNA level, the sequence is TGTGCCAGCAGCTTAGTAGGCAGCGTCTATGGCTACACCTTC.